This TCR beta chain emerged from a study of blood T cell repertoires in COVID-19. About the research overall: Italy, Spain and the United States were the sources of the convalescent and acute COVID-19 samples. The analysed material was cDNA or gDNA that came from T cells, B-cell-depleted T cells, or PBMCs.

Germline CDR1 reads MGHDK; CDR2 reads SYGVNS. This CDR3 contains 12 residues. Trimming pared 4 bases from V and 8 bases from J, leaving 8 bases between. The authors' processing: Reference gene primer amplification gave nucleated cell count estimates. Produced via immunoSEQ multiplex PCR; TCRdb's table is partial and in-frame only. That table gives V, J and clone size, and the DNA gave D and trimming. The top ten hold 2.2% of the sample, which has roughly 280,000 clones, about 90% seen once. This TCR came from a woman between 45 and 60 years old who had recovered from COVID-19. The V call is TRBV25-1, the J call TRBJ1-4; D is perhaps TRBD1 (5 bases). Sample: peripheral blood. The CDR3 bases are TGTGCCAGCAGTGTCCAGGGAGAAAAACTGTTTTTT. Translation: CASSVQGEKLFF.